This entry is about one TCR beta chain. Its cognate antigen has yet to be identified. No base quality values were provided; no much bigger clone lies one nucleotide off. The data are from a study of cytomegalovirus exposure and HLA in healthy donors listed by TCRdb under 2017. The study in broad terms: According to an earlier analysis of around 600 of the donors, about 179 million T cells yielded 90 million to 130 million unique TCR beta sequences and about 280 Gb of sequence data. Both class I and class II loci were covered by HLA typing, at four-digit resolution. Besides the first cohort of 666 subjects, a separate validation cohort made up of 120 different subjects was used. The aim of the study was to test whether cataloging public T cell receptors could identify signatures of past pathogen exposure. Of the 398 genotyped donors, over 65% fell in the genetic ancestry cluster associated with self-reported Caucasian donors. Among roughly 370 genotyped donors of the cohort, an average of approximately 250,000 unique TCR beta nucleotide sequences were sequenced per donor, about a sixth of them non-productive. An earlier analysis of more than 450 of the donors used high-throughput TCR beta sequencing to judge whether each TCR beta V gene segment behaved as functional or pseudogenic. Alongside the repertoire data, information on donor age, sex, ethnicity and CMV serostatus was compiled. Rather than drawing on any new phenotypic data, the later analysis identified candidate immune exposures from TCR beta sequences and the way those sequences occurred across donors. Typing coverage varied by locus: about 629-630 donors for A, B, C, DRB1 and DQB1; around 560 for DQA1; around 610 for DPA1; approximately 470 for DPB1. Roughly 5 DR-DQ haplotypes were treated as single units for association and clustering because of strong linkage in the cohort. Genome-wide SNP genotypes for about three fifths of the 666 donors were used in a later genetic analysis, which treated that subset as a discovery cohort. All discovery cohort repertoires had been generated using a single sequencing platform. An early release that covered some 630 HLA-typed donors contained 300 to 350 gigabases of sequencing data and approximately 85 million unique TCR sequences. Using immunosequencing, the study profiled T cell repertoires from about 610 subjects and related those repertoires to cytomegalovirus serostatus. In a later analysis, previously published TCR beta repertoires from about 670 donors were re-analyzed and high-resolution HLA genotyping was added so that TCR occurrence patterns could be studied. The study combined high-throughput TCR immunosequencing, statistical association of individual TCRs with disease status, and machine learning to predict cytomegalovirus infection status. Broad study findings and their caveats: In a later analysis, HLA-associated TCR beta chains were found to be more clonally expanded and to have lower generation probabilities than equally common non-associated chains. Broadly in line with IMGT annotations, most TCR beta V segments showed up in productive rearrangements about 90% or about 30% of the time in an earlier analysis of some 590 of the donors. Correlated functional status among segregating V segments might be attributable to linkage disequilibrium, but an unknown experimental factor could not be ruled out. Some IMGT-functional V segments, including TRBV6-2 and TRBV6-3, could not be told apart with the 87-base-pair reads, so those segments were excluded. According to the authors, the approach could potentially be generalized to other disease states and immunological phenotypes. When HLA alleles, especially DR and DQ, strongly co-occurred, TCR associations were difficult to assign to individual alleles. Roughly uniform sequencing depth across donors was assumed in presence/absence analyses, although this assumption may not hold. A further reported finding was that TCR beta sequences accurately predicted the HLA-A and HLA-B alleles for most subjects in the first cohort. At a false discovery rate of 0.05, a later analysis linked about 16,000 TCR beta sequences to specific HLA alleles. In vitro tests confirmed that three of the cytomegalovirus-associated TCR beta chains recognize cytomegalovirus antigens. For the cohort, immune exposure information was limited to CMV serostatus. In a later analysis, the rate of TCR association differed among HLA loci, with DRB1 alleles having the most associated TCRs and HLA-C alleles having the fewest. In a later genetic analysis, a missense DCLRE1C variant was associated with V-gene and J-gene trimming of TCR beta chains, and the association was replicated in an independent cohort. Most TCR sequences were observed very rarely across donors, whereas some public TCRs were present in many individuals. The cohort was sequenced for TCR beta chains only, and without alpha or paired-chain data the features that could be detected were limited. Because HLA typing was missing for some donors at each locus, association tests included only the typed subset. In a later genetic analysis, fewer N-insertions in productive TCRs were reported among donors in an Asian-associated ancestry cluster than the roughly 670-donor mean. Cytomegalovirus status was reported to be diagnosed by the classifier with high specificity and sensitivity in both the original and validation cohorts. A total of roughly 160 TCR beta chains were listed by the study as associated with cytomegalovirus. Most CMV-associated TCR beta chains appeared to be HLA-restricted in a later analysis, and the HLA associations seemed to be driven largely by CMV exposure. In a later analysis, several top co-occurrence clusters were reported to appear linked to parvovirus B19, influenza, CMV and Epstein-Barr virus. Fewer than 20 rarely observed V segments, including chromosome 9 orphons, were excluded from the earlier analysis of some 590 of the donors because counts were too low. The sequencing pipeline was judged likely to have produced a cluster of highly shared sequence variants as a technical artifact.

The cohort comprised approximately 700 healthy bone marrow donors. At the time of sampling, all cohort members were nominally healthy, though unrecorded immune exposures were likely present. The donor was CMV seropositive and was included in the group of 289 seropositive cohort members. A peripheral blood sample was provided by each donor, and peripheral blood mononuclear cells were used for TCR beta sequencing. Genomic DNA was extracted from the blood cell samples with the Qiagen DNeasy Blood Extraction Kit. CDR3 length: 14 amino acids, cysteine to phenylalanine. Here the CDR3 DNA is all that survives: 42 bases in frame from base 1. Trimming accounts for 0 bases at V and 4 bases at J, while the number of junction bases matched to no gene is 5. The germline V gene (reference sequence) provides CDR1 GTSNPN and CDR2 SVGIG. Libraries were made using the immunoSEQ multiplex PCR assay. For the multiplex PCR, a mixture combining 60 forward primers for TCR Vbeta segments and 13 reverse primers for TCR Jbeta segments was used. The CDR3 region of rearranged TCR beta genes was amplified from genomic DNA with a multiplex PCR assay. Amplified TCR beta libraries were sequenced as 87-base-pair reads on the Illumina HiSeq System. The authors' pipeline ran thus. A later analysis counted tens of millions of unique TCR beta chains across the 600 to 850 repertoires, and about 10 million of these chains were shared by at least two donors. Raw reads were error-corrected and collapsed into unique sequences with a nearest-neighbor algorithm that merged closely related sequences to remove PCR and sequencing errors. To assign V, D and J gene segments, CDR3 sequences were aligned to IMGT reference sequences. For a sequence to be retained, at least a six-nucleotide match to both a V gene segment and a J gene segment was required. A rearrangement counted as productive if the CDR3 had no stop codons and remained in frame with V and J, and every other rearrangement counted as non-productive. CDR3 was defined by IMGT convention, running from the second conserved V-encoded cysteine to the conserved J-encoded phenylalanine. The earlier analysis of about 620 of the donors excluded sequences that lacked an unambiguous match to a single V gene segment. An earlier analysis of a few hundred of the donors classified V segments as functional when productive rearrangements were above 56.7% and as segregating when the standard deviation between donors was above 5%. To diagnose cytomegalovirus status from the catalog of TCR beta chain sequences, a statistical classification framework was built. V and J gene assignment, in a later analysis, came from comparing TCR nucleotide sequences with IMGT/GENE-DB human TR gene sequences. Using the TCRdist pipeline, a later analysis assigned CDR3 sequences along with most-parsimonious VDJ recombination scenarios. In a later analysis, each TCR beta chain was defined by its CDR3 amino acid sequence together with its V-gene family, and reads lacking a unique V-gene family were excluded. To address suspected cross-contamination and a sequencing artifact, a later analysis removed 550 to 750 highly shared, low-generation-probability nucleotide sequences. For each public chain, a later analysis derived a clonal expansion index from normalized ranks of inferred template counts within each repertoire. Generation probabilities in a later analysis came from a VDJ recombination model fitted to out-of-frame rearrangements, and those results were checked against IGoR. In a later analysis, TCR-TCR, TCR-HLA and TCR-CMV co-occurrence was scored with hypergeometric tests, and a repertoire-size bias correction was applied to TCR pairs. In a later analysis, false discovery rates were estimated by permuting HLA or CMV assignments 20 times. In a later analysis, co-occurring TCRs were grouped with DBSCAN, and TCRdist sequence similarity was added when clustering was performed within HLA-allele-positive subsets. Co-occurrence clustering excluded repertoires with fewer than 30,000 or more than 120,000 public chains, plus five with anomalous nucleotide sharing. TCRdb limited this immuneACCESS table to in-frame rearrangements with V and J called. A share of clones is missing; checked studies link under half to unresolved V genes, and the rest is unexplained. V and J calls plus clone size are reproduced from that table; the DNA served to infer D and trimming. Within this sample are around 130,000 clones, with 75% to 85% of them counted one time only. The top ten clones comprise approximately 10% of the sample.

Rearrangement joined TRBV30 to TRBJ2-7; 8 middle bases align to TRBD1. This clonotype was obtained from a male donor in good health and CMV-seropositive. Material for sequencing was PBMCs. The nucleotides are TGTGCCTGGAGTGTATACAGGGGGTCTTACGAGCAGTACTTC. Translated, this is CAWSVYRGSYEQYF.